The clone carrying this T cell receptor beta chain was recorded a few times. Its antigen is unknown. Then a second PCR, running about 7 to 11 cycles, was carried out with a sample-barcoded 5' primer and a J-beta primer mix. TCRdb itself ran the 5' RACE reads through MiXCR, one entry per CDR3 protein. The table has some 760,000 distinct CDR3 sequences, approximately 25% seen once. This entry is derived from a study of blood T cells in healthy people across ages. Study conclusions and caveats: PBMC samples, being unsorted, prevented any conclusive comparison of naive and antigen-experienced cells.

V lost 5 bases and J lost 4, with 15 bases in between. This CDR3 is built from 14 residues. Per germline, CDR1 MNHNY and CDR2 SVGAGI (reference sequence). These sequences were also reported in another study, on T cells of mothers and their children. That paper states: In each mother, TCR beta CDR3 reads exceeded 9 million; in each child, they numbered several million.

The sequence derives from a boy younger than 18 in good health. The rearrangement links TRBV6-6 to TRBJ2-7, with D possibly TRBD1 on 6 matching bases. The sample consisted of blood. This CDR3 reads CASSPRGRGYEQYF. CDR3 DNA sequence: TGTGCCAGCAGTCCTCGGGGCAGGGGTTACGAGCAGTACTTC.